This TCR beta chain is from a study of vaccination and CD4 T cells after COVID-19. The wider study: Post-COVID samples had a sampling time that fell a median 101 days after diagnosis (range 35 to 161). Stimulation used overlapping spike peptides from SARS-CoV-2, HCoV-NL63, HCoV-OC43 and HCoV-229E. Study-wide points: Relatively few convalescent patients were studied, without early post-infection timepoints. Median SARS-CoV-2-reactive clonotypes rose from roughly 19 to 38, not significantly.

CDR3 length equals 17 residues. In this sample, this clonotype turned up a few times. Antigen unknown. The assay that was used to sequence DNA from cultured CD4+ T cells was the Oncomine TCR Beta short-read assay. TCRdb reanalysed the PCR reads using MiXCR and keeps one entry per CDR3 protein. The repertoire includes about 20,000 distinct CDR3 sequences, about 56% of them detected once, and roughly 5.6% sits in the top ten. The treatment is: approximately 9-day PBMC culture with coronavirus spike peptide pools or control peptides (ViraFEST assay). Sequenced material: CD4+ T cells from blood, cultured in vitro. The chain recombines TRBV21-1 with TRBJ1-5; TRBD1 reflects the table's D call only, with no check against the DNA. TRBV21-1 is reported as a pseudogene. The receptor comes from a human donor who had recovered from COVID-19. CDR3 DNA sequence: TGTGCCAGCAGCAATACCGCCGTATTAGGGGGCGTTCAGCCCCAGCATTTT. Residues: CASSNTAVLGGVQPQHF.